The 13 T cell receptor beta chains listed next were all sequenced from one sample in a study of Graves' ophthalmopathy and Graves' hyperthyroidism. The TCR beta CDR3 regions underwent amplification from RNA transcripts. A first-round RT-PCR used HTBI primers, followed by a second-round multiplex PCR. Using its own MiXCR run on the multiplex PCR reads, TCRdb lists one record per CDR3 protein. The sample contains 500,000 to 800,000 distinct CDR3 sequences, over 40% of which appear only once. Sequenced sample: peripheral blood. These receptors came from an adult man with Graves' ophthalmopathy.

Details on this clonotype: A read error may account for a junction end that differs from germline. V and J are TRBV10-3 and TRBJ2-7; 8 positions match TRBD1. CDR3 length: 16 residues. Germline V gene data show CDR1 as ENHRY and CDR2 as SYGVKD. The CDR3 loop is CASSDWQGASIYEQYF. The CDR3 DNA reads TGTGCCAGCAGTGATTGGCAGGGGGCTAGCATCTACGAGCAGTACTTC.

The chain employs TRBV4-2 and TRBJ1-1; no reliable D call. There are 15 residues in the CDR3. V shed 1 base and J shed 0 bases, with 9 bases lying between them. CDR1 and CDR2 (germline): LGHNA, YNFKEQ. The CDR3 region has the DNA TGTGCCAGCAGCCAAGTAAGACATTTGAACACTGAAGCTTTCTTT. It encodes CASSQVRHLNTEAFF.

This clonotype has a count of ten or more. The gene calls are TRBV5-4 and TRBJ1-1; 8 positions agree with TRBD1. Germline V gene data show CDR1 as SGHNT and CDR2 as YYREEE (reference sequence). This CDR3 spans 14 amino acids. The junction had 5 bases not matched to a gene; V was cut back by 6 bases and J by 1 base. The CDR3 DNA is TGTGCCAGCACCTGGGACAGGTCGAACACTGAAGCTTTCTTT. The encoded protein is CASTWDRSNTEAFF.

This clonotype was seen many times. This chain joins TRBV9 and TRBJ1-5, with no clear D. Germline-derived CDR1 and CDR2 are SGDLS and YYNGEE. Trimming shortened V by 0 bases and J by 0 bases, and 7 bases separated the two germline ends. This CDR3 comprises 15 residues. CDR3 protein: CASSVGGFSNQPQHF. The CDR3 bases are TGTGCCAGCAGCGTAGGCGGGTTTAGCAATCAGCCCCAGCATTTT.

This clonotype came up many times. This rearrangement joins TRBV19 to TRBJ1-4; possibly TRBD1 for D (5 bases). CDR3 length equals 15 residues. Germline CDR1 LNHDA, CDR2 SQIVND (reference sequence). V lost 0 bases to trimming and J lost 4 bases, with 9 bases between them. In nucleotides, the CDR3 is TGTGCCAGTAGTATAGAACTCCAGGGTAATGAAAAACTGTTTTTT. It encodes CASSIELQGNEKLFF.

This clonotype was detected a few times. This may be a read error: a much more frequent sequence differs by one nucleotide. The J gene is TRBJ2-7, the V gene TRBV9, with no clear D. Looked up from germline, CDR1 is SGDLS and CDR2 is YYNGEE. This CDR3 has 12 residues. With 4 bases removed from V and 6 bases from J, the gap between germline ends came to 11 bases. CDR3 sequence reads: CASSPDQREQYF. CDR3 coding DNA: TGTGCCAGCAGCCCAGACCAACGCGAGCAGTACTTC.

There are many counts of this clonotype. The V and J genes are TRBV6-5 and TRBJ1-2, with TRBD1 matching 7 bases. This CDR3 region has 15 residues. V shed 7 bases and J 4 bases; nucleotides not matched to a gene: 12. Germline V gene data show CDR1 as MNHEY and CDR2 as SVGAGI. For the CDR3, the DNA is TGTGCCAGCACACGCCCGGGACAGCCGCCCTATGGCTACACCTTC. It specifies CASTRPGQPPYGYTF.

This clonotype was found a few times. The chain employs TRBV12-3 or TRBV12-4 and TRBJ2-5, with D possibly called TRBD1 or TRBD2 (6 bases each). This CDR3 is built from 13 residues. Trimming cost V 3 bases and J 5 bases, with 10 bases left between them. This chain's CDR3 is CASSFSGAETQYF. The CDR3 bases are TGTGCCAGCAGTTTTTCGGGGGCGGAGACCCAGTACTTC.

Only a few counts were recorded for this clonotype. The genes are TRBV7-3 and TRBJ2-5; TRBD1 matches at 8 bases. CDR3 size: 19 residues. V was pared by 5 bases and J by 5 bases, with 22 bases of the junction left unmatched. Germline V CDR1 and CDR2: SGHTA, FQGTGA. CDR3 sequence: CASSRTMEGGMDRDETQYF. DNA of the CDR3: TGTGCCAGCAGCCGAACAATGGAGGGCGGAATGGACAGGGATGAGACCCAGTACTTC.

This clonotype has just a few counts. The CDR3 loop is CSARDLTGGVYEQYF. In nucleotides, the CDR3 is TGCAGTGCTAGAGATCTAACAGGGGGGGTCTACGAGCAGTACTTC. The V call is TRBV20-1, the J call TRBJ2-7; D is possibly TRBD1 (8 bases). The germline V gene has CDR1 DFQATT and CDR2 SNEGSKA (reference sequence). There are 15 residues in the CDR3. Trimming removed 0 bases at V and 3 bases at J, with 15 bases between.

The chain uses TRBV10-3 and TRBJ1-1; 9 bases agree with TRBD1. The V gene end was trimmed by 3 bases and the J gene end by 3 bases; junction bases not matched to a gene: 2. This CDR3 is 14 amino acids long. The germline V gene encodes CDR1 ENHRY and CDR2 SYGVKD. This chain's CDR3 is CAISDRTGDTEAFF. The CDR3 DNA is TGTGCCATCAGTGACCGGACAGGGGACACTGAAGCTTTCTTT.

The chain uses TRBV29-1 and TRBJ2-5, with 9 positions matching TRBD1. With 6 bases clipped from V and 4 bases from J, the junction kept 6 bases outside the gene matches. The CDR3 spans 13 residues. Per the germline V gene, CDR1 is SQVTM and CDR2 is ANQGSEA. For the CDR3, the DNA is TGCAGCGTGCAGGGACAGGGTGGAGAGACCCAGTACTTC. Its protein product is CSVQGQGGETQYF.

The gene calls are TRBV7-9 and TRBJ2-3; D may match TRBD1 or TRBD2 (5 bases each). Germline lookup yields CDR1 SEHNR and CDR2 FQNEAQ (reference sequence). CDR3 length: 13 residues. Trimming removed 2 bases from V and 12 bases from J, with 15 bases in between. The CDR3 reads CASSLSGSRDQYF. In DNA form, the CDR3 reads TGTGCCAGCAGCTTAAGTGGGTCGAGGGACCAGTATTTT.